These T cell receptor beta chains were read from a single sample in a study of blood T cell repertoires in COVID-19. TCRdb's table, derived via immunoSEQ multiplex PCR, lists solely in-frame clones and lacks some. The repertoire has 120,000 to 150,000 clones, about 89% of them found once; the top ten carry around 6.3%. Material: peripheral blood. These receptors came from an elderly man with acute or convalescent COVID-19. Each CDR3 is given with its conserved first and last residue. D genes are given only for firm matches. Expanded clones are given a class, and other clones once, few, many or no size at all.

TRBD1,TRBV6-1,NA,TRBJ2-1,TGTGCCAGCAGTGGGGGACAGGGAAAAGGCTCCTACAATGAGCAGTTCTTC,CASSGGQGKGSYNEQFF
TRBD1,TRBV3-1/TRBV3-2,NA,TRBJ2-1,TGTGCCAGCAGCTCGCGTGGACAGGGCGCTGAGCAGTTCTTC,CASSSRGQGAEQFF
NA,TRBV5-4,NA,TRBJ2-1,TGTGCCAGCAGCTTGGACAGAAGCTCCTACAATGAGCAGTTCTTC,CASSLDRSSYNEQFF
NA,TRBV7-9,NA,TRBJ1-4,TGTGCCAGCAGTTCTATGGCAACTAATGAAAAACTGTTTTTT,CASSSMATNEKLFF
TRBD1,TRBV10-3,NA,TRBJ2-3,TGTGCCACTGAGGACAGGGGCACAGATACGCAGTATTTT,CATEDRGTDTQYF
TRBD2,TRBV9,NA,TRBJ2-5,TGTGCCAGCAGCAACTCCGGGACTAGCGAAGAGACCCAGTACTTC,CASSNSGTSEETQYF
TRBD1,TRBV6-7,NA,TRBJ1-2,TGTGCCAGCAGCCCGGACAGGGGGGACTATGGCTACACCTTC,CASSPDRGDYGYTF
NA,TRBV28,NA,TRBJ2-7,TGTGCCAGCAGTTTACGTGACAGCCCCTACGAGCAGTACTTC,CASSLRDSPYEQYF
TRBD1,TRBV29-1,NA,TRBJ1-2,TGCAGCGTTGAAGGGACTCGAGGGGGCGTCTATGGCTACACCTTC,CSVEGTRGGVYGYTF
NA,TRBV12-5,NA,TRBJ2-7,TGTGCTAGTGGTTTGGGACACAACTACGAGCAGTACTTC,CASGLGHNYEQYF
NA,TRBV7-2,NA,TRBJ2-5,TGTGCCAGCAGCTTCTCCCAGGCGGGCCTACAAGAGACCCAGTACTTC,CASSFSQAGLQETQYF
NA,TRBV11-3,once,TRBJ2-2,TGTGCCAGCAGCTTCGGAGGTACGGGCACCGGGGAGCTGTTTTTT,CASSFGGTGTGELFF
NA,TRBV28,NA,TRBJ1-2,TGTGCCAGCAGTTCAGAACCAGGGGCCGCTAACTATGGCTACACCTTC,CASSSEPGAANYGYTF
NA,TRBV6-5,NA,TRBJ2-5,TGTGCCAGCAGTTACGGAACGGGACTCAGCCAAGAGACCCAGTACTTC,CASSYGTGLSQETQYF
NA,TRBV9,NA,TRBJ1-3,TGTGCCAGCAGCCCACAGGGAAACACCATATATTTT,CASSPQGNTIYF
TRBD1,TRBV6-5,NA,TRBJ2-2,TGTGCCAGCAGCTCCGGGACAGGTCCCACCGGGGAGCTGTTTTTT,CASSSGTGPTGELFF
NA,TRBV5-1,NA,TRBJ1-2,TGCGCCAGCAGCTTGGATAGCACCACCTATGGCTACACCTTC,CASSLDSTTYGYTF
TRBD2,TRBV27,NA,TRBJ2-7,TGTGCCAGCCGTCCCGGGACTAGCGGTTACGAGCAGTACTTC,CASRPGTSGYEQYF
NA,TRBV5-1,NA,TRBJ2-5,TGCGCCAGCAGCAGGACAGCGTCGGAGACCCAGTACTTC,CASSRTASETQYF
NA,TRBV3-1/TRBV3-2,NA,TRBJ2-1,TGTGCCAGCAGCCGGAGACTAGTTTCCTACAATGAGCAGTTCTTC,CASSRRLVSYNEQFF
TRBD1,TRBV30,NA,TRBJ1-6,TGTGCCTGGAGTCCAGCCCGCACAGGGGGCGTCTATAATTCACCCCTCCACTTT,CAWSPARTGGVYNSPLHF
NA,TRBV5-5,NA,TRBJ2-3,TGTGCCAGCAGCTGGGACTGGGTGGGAAGCACAGATACGCAGTATTTT,CASSWDWVGSTDTQYF
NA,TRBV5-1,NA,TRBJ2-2,TGCGCCAGTAGAGCCTCAATGGGGCAGGTCATACTCGGGGAGCTGTTTTTT,CASRASMGQVILGELFF
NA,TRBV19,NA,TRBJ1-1,TGTGCCAGTAGTTCCTGGGGGGAGGAAGCTTTCTTT,CASSSWGEEAFF
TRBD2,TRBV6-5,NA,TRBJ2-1,TGTGCCAGCAGTCCCCGACTAGCGGGATCTTATGAGCAGTTCTTC,CASSPRLAGSYEQFF
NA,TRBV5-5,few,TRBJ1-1,TGTGCCAGCAGCTTTCTTCCCCCCAACACTGAAGCTTTCTTT,CASSFLPPNTEAFF
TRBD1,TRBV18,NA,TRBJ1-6,TGTGCCAGCTCACCTGACAGGGTGAGGTCACCCCTCCACTTT,CASSPDRVRSPLHF
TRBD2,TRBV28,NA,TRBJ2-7,TGTGCCATCCAGGGGCTAGCGGGAGGGATATCCTACGAGCAGTACTTC,CAIQGLAGGISYEQYF
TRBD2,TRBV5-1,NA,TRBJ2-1,TGCGCCAGCAGCTCTAGCGGGACCTACAATGAGCAGTTCTTC,CASSSSGTYNEQFF
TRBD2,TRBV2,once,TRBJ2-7,TGTGCCAGCGGGAGGGATAGGGAGCAGTACTTC,CASGRDREQYF
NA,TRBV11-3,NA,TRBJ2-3,TGTGCCAGCAGCGCACGTCGGGGGTTAGAAGGGGATACGCAGTATTTT,CASSARRGLEGDTQYF
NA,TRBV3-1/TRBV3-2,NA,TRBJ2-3,TGTGCCAGCAGGTCGACACCTAGCACAGATACGCAGTATTTT,CASRSTPSTDTQYF
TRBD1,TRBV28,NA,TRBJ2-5,TGTGCCAGCAGCCGCGGACAGGCGCTTGAGACCCAGTACTTC,CASSRGQALETQYF
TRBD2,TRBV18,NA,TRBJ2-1,TGTGCCAGCTCACCTACTGGCGGGGGGATAGTAAACAATGAGCAGTTCTTC,CASSPTGGGIVNNEQFF
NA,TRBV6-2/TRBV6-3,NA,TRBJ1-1,TGTGCCAGCAGTTCCAGGGTGAACACTGAAGCTTTCTTT,CASSSRVNTEAFF
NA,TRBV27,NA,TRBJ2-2,TGTGCCAGCAGTCACGCCTTCACAGGGTACCCCGGGGAGCTGTTTTTT,CASSHAFTGYPGELFF
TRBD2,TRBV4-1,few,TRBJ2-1,TGCGCCAGCAGCCAAGCCTCTACTAGCGGGTCCTACAATGAGCAGTTCTTC,CASSQASTSGSYNEQFF
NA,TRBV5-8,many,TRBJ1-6,TGTGCCAGCCAGGCGGGATCACCCCTCCACTTT,CASQAGSPLHF
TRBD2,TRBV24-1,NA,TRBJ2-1,TGTGCCACCAGTGCTCGTACGACTAGCGCTTACAATGAGCAGTTCTTC,CATSARTTSAYNEQFF
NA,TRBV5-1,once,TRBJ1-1,TGCGCCAGCAGCTTGGATCCGGGGTCGGGCACTGAAGCTTTCTTT,CASSLDPGSGTEAFF
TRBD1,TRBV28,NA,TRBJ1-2,TGTGCCAGCAGTAGGACAGGGGTGATCTATGGCTACACCTTC,CASSRTGVIYGYTF
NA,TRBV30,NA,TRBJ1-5,TGTGCCTGGAGTGTTGTTACAGGGCGGCAGCCCCAGCATTTT,CAWSVVTGRQPQHF
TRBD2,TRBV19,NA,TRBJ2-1,TGTGCCAGCAGAGCGGGAGTCTACAATGAGCAGTTCTTC,CASRAGVYNEQFF
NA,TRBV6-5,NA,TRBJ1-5,TGTGCCAGCAGCGGACAGAATAGCAATCAGCCCCAGCATTTT,CASSGQNSNQPQHF
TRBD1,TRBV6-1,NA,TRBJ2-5,TGTGCCAGCAGTGAGAGGGGGCATGGGACCCAGTACTTC,CASSERGHGTQYF
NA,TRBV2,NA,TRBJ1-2,TGTGCCAGCAGCGCGGGACCGGTGATGGGCTATGGCTACACCTTC,CASSAGPVMGYGYTF
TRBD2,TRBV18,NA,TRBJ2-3,TGTGCCAGCTCACCACTGGGAGCGGGAGCGCGGGGAGATACGCAGTATTTT,CASSPLGAGARGDTQYF
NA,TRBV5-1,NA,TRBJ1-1,TGCGCCAGCAGCTTGGACAATCTGAACACTGAAGCTTTCTTT,CASSLDNLNTEAFF
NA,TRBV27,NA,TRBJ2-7,TGTGCCAGCAGTTTCGGCAGGTTCTACGAGCAGTACTTC,CASSFGRFYEQYF
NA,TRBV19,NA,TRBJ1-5,TGTGCCAGTAGTGTCCAGGCTCGTAGCAATCAGCCCCAGCATTTT,CASSVQARSNQPQHF
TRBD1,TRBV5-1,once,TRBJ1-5,TGCGCCAGCAGCGTAGGACAGGGAGCAAATCAGCCCCAGCATTTT,CASSVGQGANQPQHF
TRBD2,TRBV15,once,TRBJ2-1,TGTGCCACCAGCAGGGGAGGGATCGATGAGCAGTTCTTC,CATSRGGIDEQFF
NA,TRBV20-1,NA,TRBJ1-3,TGCAGTGCTAGTCCAGGGCCGGGAAACACCATATATTTT,CSASPGPGNTIYF